The 21 T cell receptor beta chains below all came from one sample that was sequenced in a study of blood T cell repertoires in COVID-19. Repertoires were generated with immunoSEQ multiplex PCR, while TCRdb's copy carries only in-frame clones and drops some. Altogether fewer than 150,000 clones are present, 80% to 85% being singletons, with the ten largest covering 8%. The sequenced sample consisted of peripheral blood. The receptors come from a human donor in a cohort sampled during active COVID-19.

The chain employs TRBV13 and TRBJ1-2, with 8 bases matching TRBD1. Unmatched junction bases numbered 5, after V lost 4 bases and J lost 4 bases. The CDR3 sequence is 14 residues long. CDR1 is PRHDT and CDR2 is FYEKMQ in the germline V gene (reference sequence). CDR3 amino acids: CASSSGQGTYGYTF. CDR3 coding DNA: TGTGCCAGCAGCTCCGGACAGGGCACCTATGGCTACACCTTC.

The chain links TRBV10-3 to TRBJ1-1; D uncertain. The CDR3 sequence is 12 residues long. Trimming shortened V by 4 bases and J by 8 bases, and 11 bases separated the two germline ends. The germline CDR1 and CDR2 sequences are ENHRY and SYGVKD. This chain's CDR3 is CAISVDGEEAFF. As DNA, the CDR3 is TGTGCCATCAGTGTTGATGGAGAAGAAGCTTTCTTT.

This clone has only one observation. The V and J genes are TRBV28 and TRBJ1-5, with 8 bases matching TRBD1. The length of the CDR3 is 15 residues. Germline CDR1 is MDHEN and CDR2 is SYDVKM. V lost 6 bases to trimming and J lost 4 bases; unmatched junction nucleotides: 8. The CDR3 DNA follows: TGTGCCAGCAGCGAGGGACAGGCGCTAAATCAGCCCCAGCATTTT. As protein: CASSEGQALNQPQHF.

The V gene is TRBV6-2 or TRBV6-3, the J gene TRBJ2-2; 7 bases match TRBD2. Per germline, CDR1 MNHEY and CDR2 SVGEGT. Trimming at V came to 4 bases and at J to 4 bases, leaving 6 bases not matched to a gene. This CDR3 contains 15 residues. DNA of the CDR3: TGTGCCAGCAGTTCTACTAGCGAGGGCACCGGGGAGCTGTTTTTT. This gives the protein CASSSTSEGTGELFF.

The chain joins TRBV5-1 to TRBJ2-5; 10 bases fit TRBD2. Germline values: CDR1 SGHRS, CDR2 YFSETQ. CDR3 length equals 15 residues. Trimming removed 0 bases from V and 2 bases from J; junction bases left unmatched: 1. CDR3 amino acids: CASSLGTSGQETQYF. The CDR3 DNA reads TGCGCCAGCAGCTTGGGGACTAGCGGACAAGAGACCCAGTACTTC. Using reference TRBV5-1 and TRBJ2-5 for the parts outside the CDR3, the full variable domain is KAGVTQTPRYLIKTRGQQVTLSCSPISGHRSVSWYQQTPGQGLQFLFEYFSETQRNKGNFPGRFSGRQFSNSRSEMNVSTLELGDSALYLCASSLGTSGQETQYFGPGTRLLVL.

The chain is built from TRBV6-5 and TRBJ2-1; TRBD1 agrees at 9 bases. With 7 bases clipped from V and 3 bases from J, the junction kept 4 bases outside the gene matches. The germline gives CDR1 MNHEY, CDR2 SVGAGI. The CDR3 runs to 14 residues. CDR3 nucleotide sequence: TGTGCCAGCACCAGGACAGGGGTCTACAATGAGCAGTTCTTC. It is translated as CASTRTGVYNEQFF.

The chain joins TRBV9 to TRBJ1-6; TRBD1 matches at 8 bases. The CDR3 runs 17 residues. Germline lookup yields CDR1 SGDLS and CDR2 YYNGEE. With V trimmed by 4 bases and J by 1 base, 7 bases remained unmatched. CDR3 nucleotide sequence: TGTGCCAGCAGCCCCCGACAGGGGACGTCCTATAATTCACCCCTCCACTTT. Translation: CASSPRQGTSYNSPLHF.

This rearrangement joins TRBV12-5 to TRBJ1-1; weak D call: TRBD1 (5 bases). Germline V gene lookup returns CDR1 LGHNT and CDR2 FRNRAP. Trimming cost V 2 bases and J 3 bases, with 19 bases left between them. CDR3 length equals 17 residues. CDR3 loop: CASGLSPGWGVDTEAFF. The CDR3 nucleotides are TGTGCTAGTGGTTTGTCACCCGGTTGGGGGGTGGACACTGAAGCTTTCTTT.

The table lists this clone with a count of one. This rearrangement joins TRBV6-5 to TRBJ1-2; D unresolved. Trimming pared 7 bases from V and 2 bases from J, leaving 14 bases between. From germline, CDR1 is MNHEY and CDR2 SVGAGI. The CDR3 extends over 14 amino acids. CDR3 in amino acids: CASTPRAVNYGYTF. DNA of the CDR3: TGTGCCAGCACTCCGAGGGCGGTGAACTATGGCTACACCTTC.

The genes are TRBV19 and TRBJ2-3; tentatively, D is TRBD1 (6 bases). The germline gives CDR1 LNHDA, CDR2 SQIVND (reference sequence). Deletions cut 5 bases from V and 5 bases from J, with 8 bases between. CDR3 length equals 12 residues. The CDR3 region is CASSPGVDTQYF. The CDR3 coding sequence is TGTGCCAGTAGTCCAGGGGTAGATACGCAGTATTTT.

The rearrangement joins TRBV5-1 to TRBJ1-2; no clear D. With 4 bases removed from V and 3 bases from J, the gap between germline ends came to 7 bases. Germline CDR1 is SGHRS and CDR2 is YFSETQ. This CDR3 has 12 residues. In nucleotides, the CDR3 is TGCGCCAGCAGCCCGTCCGACTATGGCTACACCTTC. Protein sequence: CASSPSDYGYTF.

The chain carries TRBV12-5 and TRBJ2-2; the match to TRBD1 covers 12 bases. The CDR3 length is 18 residues. V dropped 7 bases and J dropped 5; count of bases not matched to a gene: 14. Germline V gene data show CDR1 as LGHNT and CDR2 as FRNRAP. CDR3 region: CASVLAGTGGALTGELFF. For the CDR3, the DNA is TGTGCTAGTGTCCTTGCCGGGACAGGGGGCGCGCTGACCGGGGAGCTGTTTTTT.

The chain carries TRBV9 and TRBJ1-4; TRBD1 aligns across 11 bases. CDR3 length: 14 amino acids. Looked up from germline, CDR1 is SGDLS and CDR2 is YYNGEE. Unmatched junction bases numbered 2, after V lost 3 bases and J lost 7 bases. The CDR3 region has the DNA TGTGCCAGCAGCGCGGACAGGGGGCGTGAAAAACTGTTTTTT. Translation gives CASSADRGREKLFF.

This clone occurred a few times. The rearrangement uses TRBV7-9 and TRBJ2-7; the D gene is possibly TRBD1 (6 bases). Germline lookup yields CDR1 SEHNR and CDR2 FQNEAQ (reference sequence). The ends were cut back, 5 bases at V and 3 bases at J, with 14 bases in the middle. This CDR3 is 14 amino acids long. The CDR3 reads CASSATTGFYEQYF. In DNA form, the CDR3 reads TGTGCCAGCAGCGCGACAACAGGGTTCTACGAGCAGTACTTC. Drawing the rest from reference TRBV7-9 and TRBJ2-7, the complete variable domain is DTGVSQNPRHKITKRGQNVTFRCDPISEHNRLYWYRQTLGQGPEFLTYFQNEAQLEKSRLLSDRFSAERPKGSFSTLEIQRTEQGDSAMYLCASSATTGFYEQYFGPGTRLTVT.

The chain joins TRBV5-1 to TRBJ1-1; 7 bases map to TRBD1. V lost 4 bases and J lost 8; bases outside the gene matches: 5. The CDR3 totals 12 residues. Germline lookup yields CDR1 SGHRS and CDR2 YFSETQ. CDR3 in amino acids: CASSLTDREAFF. CDR3 nucleotides: TGCGCCAGCAGCCTTACGGACAGGGAAGCTTTCTTT.

This chain joins TRBV6-5 and TRBJ1-6, with D perhaps matching TRBD1 (5 bases). CDR1 and CDR2 (germline): MNHEY, SVGAGI. V lost 6 bases and J 4 bases, leaving 13 bases between the germline ends. The CDR3 is made up of 15 amino acids. Written as DNA, the CDR3 is TGTGCCAGCAGAATCCATGGACAATATAATTCACCCCTCCACTTT. It encodes CASRIHGQYNSPLHF.

The rearrangement links TRBV21-1 to TRBJ1-5; the table's D call, TRBD1, was not checked against the DNA. TRBV21-1 is annotated as a pseudogene. The CDR3 is made up of 15 amino acids. CDR3 amino acids: CASSKVPSNTQPQHF. CDR3 sequence (DNA): TGTGCCAGCAGCAAAGTTCCCAGTAACACGCAGCCCCAGCATTTT.

This chain joins TRBV3-1 (or the pseudogene TRBV3-2) and TRBJ2-4; perhaps TRBD1 as D (5 bases). This CDR3 spans 13 amino acids. Germline V gives CDR1 LGHDT, CDR2 YNNKEL (reference sequence). V lost 10 bases to trimming and J lost 0 bases, with 10 bases between them. This CDR3 is CATSRGAKNIQYF. CDR3 coding DNA: TGTGCCACGTCTAGGGGAGCCAAAAACATTCAGTACTTC.

This chain links TRBV7-8 with TRBJ2-1, with TRBD2 matching over 10 bases. Per the germline V gene, CDR1 is SGHVS and CDR2 is FQNEAQ. V lost 5 bases to trimming and J lost 5 bases; unmatched junction nucleotides: 9. This CDR3 comprises 16 residues. The CDR3 loop reads CASSQITSGDNNEQFF. The CDR3 bases are TGTGCCAGCAGCCAGATAACTAGCGGGGATAACAATGAGCAGTTCTTC.

In this sample, this clone turned up once. The rearrangement links TRBV9 to TRBJ1-1, with D hard to call. This CDR3 contains 14 residues. CDR1 is SGDLS, CDR2 YYNGEE, per germline. V lost 0 bases and J 4 bases, leaving 10 bases between the germline ends. In DNA form, the CDR3 reads TGTGCCAGCAGCGTAGATCTCGGAGCCACTGAAGCTTTCTTT. Translation: CASSVDLGATEAFF. The full variable domain, in which reference TRBV9 and TRBJ1-1 provide the parts outside the CDR3, is DSGVTQTPKHLITATGQRVTLRCSPRSGDLSVYWYQQSLDQGLQFLIQYYNGEERAKGNILERFSAQQFPDLHSELNLSSLELGDSALYFCASSVDLGATEAFFGQGTRLTVV.

The chain carries TRBV5-1 and TRBJ2-1; tentative D call: TRBD1 (6 bases). V shed 4 bases and J shed 4 bases, with 9 bases lying between them. The CDR3 extends over 13 amino acids. Germline V lookup: CDR1 SGHRS, CDR2 YFSETQ. Written as DNA, the CDR3 is TGCGCCAGCAGCCCGGACAGATACAATGAGCAGTTCTTC. Its protein is CASSPDRYNEQFF.